This entry lists 32 T cell receptor beta chains sequenced from one sample in a study of blood T cells in healthy people across ages. Next came a second PCR, run for about 6 to 11 cycles, which used a sample-barcoded 5' primer along with a J-beta primer mix. In TCRdb, the 5' RACE reads were re-called with MiXCR into one record per CDR3 protein. There are around 1,800,000 distinct CDR3 sequences in the sample; 35% to 50% occur only once, and more than 20% lies in the top ten. Sequenced: blood. These receptors all stem from a human donor in good health.

This clonotype showed up just a few times. A clone one base away is much larger, so this may be a read error. The chain links TRBV6-1 to TRBJ1-1; 7 bases agree with TRBD1. CDR1 MNHNS and CDR2 SASEGT come from the germline V gene. This CDR3 is built from 14 residues. V was pared by 10 bases and J by 1 base, with 9 bases of the junction left unmatched. Written as DNA, the CDR3 is TGTGCCAACACACCCGGGACAGAGAACACTGAAGCTTTCTTT. The encoded protein is CANTPGTENTEAFF.

This clonotype has only a few counts. The chain combines TRBV12-3 or TRBV12-4 with TRBJ1-4; D is unresolved. The CDR3 has 12 amino acids. V gave up 5 bases and J gave up 10 bases, with 11 bases separating them. CDR3 in DNA: TGTGCCAGCAGTGAAGAGCTGGGAAAACTGTTTTTT. Protein sequence: CASSEELGKLFF.

The table lists this clonotype with a few counts. The chain combines TRBV7-2 with TRBJ2-3; 7 bases agree with TRBD2. The CDR3 contains 16 residues. V lost 4 bases and J lost 7; bases outside the gene matches: 14. Germline CDR1 and CDR2: SGHTA and FQGNSA. CDR3 nucleotide sequence: TGTGCCAGCAGCTCTCAACTAGCGTTGGGAGTGAATACGCAGTATTTT. Translation: CASSSQLALGVNTQYF.

The rearrangement links TRBV7-8 to TRBJ2-3, with 8 bases that match TRBD2. V lost 2 bases and J lost 5; bases outside the gene matches: 6. CDR1 is SGHVS and CDR2 is FQNEAQ in the germline V gene. This CDR3 has 15 amino acids. Here the CDR3 reads CASSLLAGRGDTQYF. The DNA of the CDR3 is TGTGCCAGCAGCTTATTAGCGGGACGGGGAGATACGCAGTATTTT.

The rearrangement links TRBV6-5 to TRBJ2-3; perhaps TRBD2 as D (6 bases). The germline CDR1 and CDR2 sequences are MNHEY and SVGAGI. Trimming shortened V by 10 bases and J by 1 base, and 15 bases separated the two germline ends. The length of the CDR3 is 14 residues. The CDR3 region is CATRLDWGTDTQYF. The CDR3 DNA reads TGTGCCACCAGACTAGATTGGGGCACAGATACGCAGTATTTT.

The J gene is TRBJ2-1, the V gene TRBV2, with 10 bases matching TRBD2. CDR3 length: 19 residues. The J segment lost 0 bases and the V segment lost 4 bases, leaving 12 bases of the junction unmatched. CDR1 and CDR2 (germline): SNHLY, FYNNEI. The CDR3 DNA is TGTGCCAGCAGTGGTCTTCGGGTGAGCGGGGGGGCCTCCTACAATGAGCAGTTCTTC. It yields the protein CASSGLRVSGGASYNEQFF.

V usage is TRBV28 and J usage is TRBJ2-7, with 7 bases aligning to TRBD2. V gave up 2 bases and J gave up 12 bases; unmatched junction bases: 7. Germline V gene sequence: CDR1 MDHEN, CDR2 SYDVKM. This CDR3 has 12 amino acids. The CDR3 here is CASSLPYGGMYF. CDR3 DNA sequence: TGTGCCAGCAGTTTACCTTACGGGGGGATGTACTTC.

This clonotype showed up just a few times. V and J are TRBV7-3 and TRBJ1-1, with 10 bases identical to TRBD1. With 1 base clipped from V and 4 bases from J, the junction kept 6 bases outside the gene matches. The CDR3 has 16 residues. In germline, CDR1 is SGHTA, CDR2 FQGTGA. CDR3 in DNA: TGTGCCAGCAGCTTAAGTGCTGGGACAGGGGTCACTGAAGCTTTCTTT. It encodes CASSLSAGTGVTEAFF. Using reference TRBV7-3 and TRBJ1-1 for the parts outside the CDR3, the full variable domain is GAGVSQTPSNKVTEKGKYVELRCDPISGHTALYWYRQSLGQGPEFLIYFQGTGAADDSGLPNDRFFAVRPEGSVSTLKIQRTERGDSAVYLCASSLSAGTGVTEAFFGQGTRLTVV.

This clonotype was observed a few times. The rearrangement uses TRBV7-3 and TRBJ2-2; D perhaps matches TRBD2 (8 bases). V lost 4 bases to trimming and J lost 4 bases, with 19 bases between them. CDR3 length: 17 amino acids. CDR1 is SGHTA and CDR2 is FQGTGA in the germline V gene. For the CDR3, the DNA is TGTGCCAGCAGCTCCCTCGGGAGGGGGCTTGGCACCGGGGAGCTGTTTTTT. Its translation is CASSSLGRGLGTGELFF.

This chain links TRBV20-1 with TRBJ2-7; D not resolved. CDR3 length: 11 residues. The ends were cut back, 6 bases at V and 2 bases at J, with 8 bases in the middle. Germline CDR1 DFQATT, CDR2 SNEGSKA (reference sequence). The CDR3 nucleotides are TGCAGTGCCCCATACACCTACGAGCAGTACTTC. This sequence encodes CSAPYTYEQYF.

This chain connects TRBV7-2 to TRBJ2-1, with a possible D match to TRBD2 (7 bases). The V and J ends lost 1 base and 8 bases respectively, with 24 bases between them. The length of the CDR3 is 18 residues. The V gene's germline CDR1 is SGHTA and CDR2 FQGNSA. The CDR3 spells CASSLDWRVGGAGDEQFF. In nucleotides, the CDR3 is TGTGCCAGCAGCTTAGATTGGAGGGTAGGGGGGGCCGGGGATGAGCAGTTCTTC. Drawing the rest from reference TRBV7-2 and TRBJ2-1, the complete variable domain is GAGVSQSPSNKVTEKGKDVELRCDPISGHTALYWYRQSLGQGLEFLIYFQGNSAPDKSGLPSDRFSAERTGGSVSTLTIQRTQQEDSAVYLCASSLDWRVGGAGDEQFFGPGTRLTVL.

The gene calls are TRBV7-9 and TRBJ2-3; 9 bases map to TRBD2. Unmatched junction bases numbered 9, after V lost 1 base and J lost 1 base. The length of the CDR3 is 18 residues. Germline V gene sequence: CDR1 SEHNR, CDR2 FQNEAQ (reference sequence). The CDR3 reads CASSLDAGGKMRTDTQYF. DNA for the CDR3: TGTGCCAGCAGCTTAGATGCGGGGGGGAAGATGCGCACAGATACGCAGTATTTT.

There are a few counts of this clonotype. The chain recombines TRBV5-5 with TRBJ2-7; no definite D call. There are 12 residues in the CDR3. The germline gives CDR1 SGHKS, CDR2 YYEKEE (reference sequence). The germline V and J ends were trimmed by 4 bases and 4 bases, with 9 bases remaining between them. This chain's CDR3 is CASSQTLYEQYF. The CDR3, as DNA: TGTGCCAGCAGCCAGACCTTATACGAGCAGTACTTC. Combining the CDR3 with reference TRBV5-5 and TRBJ2-7 gives the whole variable domain DAGVTQSPTHLIKTRGQQVTLRCSPISGHKSVSWYQQVLGQGPQFIFQYYEKEERGRGNFPDRFSARQFPNYSSELNVNALLLGDSALYLCASSQTLYEQYFGPGTRLTVT.

CDR3 coding DNA: TGTGCCAGCAGTTACCCTGGGGAGGGCTACACCTTC. Residues: CASSYPGEGYTF. The V call is TRBV6-5, the J call TRBJ1-2, with D unclear. The V end lost 2 bases, the J end lost 8 bases, and 9 bases lay between the germline ends. Germline CDR1 reads MNHEY; CDR2 reads SVGAGI. This CDR3 region has 12 residues.

The chain carries TRBV20-1 and TRBJ1-6; 7 nucleotides line up with TRBD1. Losses at the gene ends were 0 bases for V and 8 bases for J; bases not matched to a gene: 1. Germline loops: CDR1 DFQATT, CDR2 SNEGSKA (reference sequence). The CDR3 is made up of 13 amino acids. Here the CDR3 reads CSARDQGDSPLHF. CDR3 DNA sequence: TGCAGTGCTAGAGACCAGGGGGATTCACCCCTCCACTTT.

The V and J genes are TRBV27 and TRBJ2-1, with 9 bases that match TRBD1. This CDR3 has 15 amino acids. Looked up from germline, CDR1 is MNHEY and CDR2 is SMNVEV (reference sequence). After removal of 7 bases from V and 10 bases from J, the junction contained 14 bases not matched to a gene. The CDR3 loop is CASNGPGQGIGEQFF. In nucleotides, the CDR3 is TGTGCCAGCAATGGACCGGGACAGGGAATTGGGGAGCAGTTCTTC.

This clonotype was counted at least ten times. The V call is TRBV7-2, the J call TRBJ1-6, with D perhaps TRBD1 (6 bases). The CDR3 length is 15 residues. Trimming took 6 bases from V and 9 from J, leaving 18 bases between them. The germline CDR1 and CDR2 sequences are SGHTA and FQGNSA. The CDR3 sequence: CASSHSPGDGSPLHF. As DNA, the CDR3 is TGTGCCAGCAGTCATTCCCCAGGGGACGGTTCACCCCTCCACTTT.

The chain uses TRBV2 and TRBJ1-4; D remains ambiguous. The CDR3 spans 16 residues. Trimming removed 6 bases from V and 0 bases from J, with 14 bases in between. Germline V lookup: CDR1 SNHLY, CDR2 FYNNEI. This chain's CDR3 is CASRSFQRATNEKLFF. The DNA of the CDR3 is TGTGCCAGCAGATCTTTTCAAAGAGCAACTAATGAAAAACTGTTTTTT.

The J gene is TRBJ2-1, the V gene TRBV11-1, with unresolved D. V lost 5 bases and J 6 bases, leaving 14 bases between the germline ends. The length of the CDR3 is 14 residues. Germline values: CDR1 SGHAT, CDR2 FQDESV (reference sequence). CDR3 nucleotides: TGTGCCAGCAGCCCGATTCTGATGGGCAATGAGCAGTTCTTC. It encodes CASSPILMGNEQFF. The full variable domain, its missing parts supplied by reference TRBV11-1 and TRBJ2-1, is EAEVAQSPRYKITEKSQAVAFWCDPISGHATLYWYRQILGQGPELLVQFQDESVVDDSQLPKDRFSAERLKGVDSTLKIQPAELGDSAMYLCASSPILMGNEQFFGPGTRLTVL.

This clonotype has more than one count but fewer than ten. J is TRBJ2-7 and V is TRBV15; 9 nucleotides align to TRBD1. V dropped 8 bases and J dropped 5; count of bases not matched to a gene: 4. The CDR3 extends over 12 amino acids. The germline V gene has CDR1 LNHNV and CDR2 YYDKDF (reference sequence). CDR3 in amino acids: CATGTGGDEQYF. CDR3 coding DNA: TGTGCCACCGGAACAGGGGGCGACGAGCAGTACTTC.

This clonotype was observed many times. The chain combines TRBV27 with TRBJ2-7, with a weak D call TRBD2 (7 bases). CDR1 and CDR2 (germline): MNHEY, SMNVEV (reference sequence). Trimming took 0 bases from V and 4 from J, leaving 13 bases between them. The CDR3 runs to 15 residues. This CDR3 is CASSLSGGQTYEQYF. CDR3 nucleotide sequence: TGTGCCAGCAGTTTATCGGGGGGGCAGACATACGAGCAGTACTTC.

This clonotype was found a few times. The chain uses TRBV7-2 and TRBJ2-7; D tentatively reads TRBD1 or TRBD2 (6 bases each). CDR3 length: 14 amino acids. The germline gives CDR1 SGHTA, CDR2 FQGNSA. V was clipped by 7 bases and J by 3 bases, with 16 bases between them. The CDR3 bases are TGTGCCAGCAACCCCCGAGGGGGGATCTACGAGCAGTACTTC. It is translated as CASNPRGGIYEQYF.

The rearrangement joins TRBV18 to TRBJ2-4; D is unresolved. The J call may be incorrect, as the DNA end agrees better with TRBJ2-5. The germline gives CDR1 KGHSH, CDR2 LQKENI. The CDR3 runs 15 residues. The CDR3 protein is CASSPLAQETETQYF. CDR3 DNA sequence: TGTGCCAGCTCACCCCTGGCCCAGGAGACAGAGACCCAGTACTTC.

The chain carries TRBV20-1 and TRBJ1-2; TRBD1 matches 9 bases. Looked up from germline, CDR1 is DFQATT and CDR2 is SNEGSKA (reference sequence). The CDR3 extends over 14 amino acids. The ends lost 0 bases at V and 4 bases at J; junction bases unmatched: 3. The CDR3 protein is CSARDQDRGYGYTF. CDR3 nucleotides: TGCAGTGCTAGAGACCAGGACAGGGGCTATGGCTACACCTTC.

The chain has TRBV20-1 and TRBJ2-5; possibly TRBD2 for D (6 bases). The DNA end lines up better with TRBJ2-7; the J call may be wrong. Germline CDR1 DFQATT, CDR2 SNEGSKA (reference sequence). CDR3 length equals 14 residues. CDR3 in amino acids: CSARDGQSAGEQYF. Here the CDR3 DNA reads TGCAGTGCTAGAGATGGGCAGTCAGCGGGCGAGCAGTACTTC.

This sequence joins TRBV24-1 and TRBJ2-1; D is undetermined. The CDR3 runs 13 residues. Germline V CDR1 and CDR2: KGHDR, SFDVKD. Trimming cost V 3 bases and J 10 bases, with 12 bases left between them. The CDR3 is CATSDPLVDEQFF. CDR3 coding DNA: TGTGCCACCAGTGATCCCCTTGTGGACGAGCAGTTCTTC.

The rearrangement joins TRBV6-5 to TRBJ1-2; 7 nucleotides align to TRBD1. The junction had 4 bases not matched to a gene; V was cut back by 0 bases and J by 3 bases. The germline gives CDR1 MNHEY, CDR2 SVGAGI. The CDR3 is 15 residues long. CDR3 coding DNA: TGTGCCAGCAGTTACTCAGGAACAGGGGACTATGGCTACACCTTC. As protein: CASSYSGTGDYGYTF.

This clonotype has just a few counts. The V call is TRBV28, the J call TRBJ2-7; TRBD1 matches 9 bases. Germline values: CDR1 MDHEN, CDR2 SYDVKM. V shed 6 bases and J 5 bases; nucleotides not matched to a gene: 11. This CDR3 spans 15 amino acids. Here the CDR3 DNA reads TGTGCCAGCAGCCCCACCGGGACAGGGTCCCACGAGCAGTACTTC. It translates to CASSPTGTGSHEQYF.

This clonotype was seen only once. The junction shows a germline mismatch at one end, possibly a read error. The chain couples TRBV28 to TRBJ2-3; 10 bases fit TRBD2. The CDR3 runs to 15 residues. Germline assignment: CDR1 MDHEN and CDR2 SYDVKM. The CDR3 DNA sequence: TGTGTCAGCAGCCCACCTAGCGGGGGCGCAGATACGCAGTATTTT. Encoded protein: CVSSPPSGGADTQYF.

The chain uses TRBV25-1 and TRBJ2-3; D remains ambiguous. The length of the CDR3 is 15 residues. Per the germline V gene, CDR1 is MGHDK and CDR2 is SYGVNS. The CDR3 sequence is CATWLSEDHTDTQYF. The CDR3 nucleotides read TGTGCTACCTGGCTGAGCGAGGACCACACAGATACGCAGTATTTT. The full variable domain, with the rest looked up from reference TRBV25-1 and TRBJ2-3, is EADIYQTPRYLVIGTGKKITLECSQTMGHDKMYWYQQDPGMELHLIHYSYGVNSTEKGDLSSESTVSRIRTEHFPLTLESARPSHTSQYLCATWLSEDHTDTQYFGPGTRLTVL.

DNA for the CDR3: TGCAGTCCCTTGGGTGGCTACGAGCAGTACTTC. Protein product: CSPLGGYEQYF. The rearrangement joins TRBV20-1 to TRBJ2-7, with D unresolved. Germline CDR1 DFQATT, CDR2 SNEGSKA (reference sequence). V lost 8 bases, J lost 3 bases, and 11 bases lay in between. The length of the CDR3 is 11 residues.

In its sample, this clonotype was seen a few times. V and J are TRBV6-1 and TRBJ1-1; D remains unclear. The CDR3 runs 13 residues. Trimming left V 5 bases short and J 0 bases short, with 7 bases between. CDR1 and CDR2 (germline): MNHNS, SASEGT. The CDR3 loop is CASSMRLNTEAFF. Written as DNA, the CDR3 is TGTGCCAGCAGTATGAGACTGAACACTGAAGCTTTCTTT.